The 24 T cell receptor beta chains reported below all come from one sample, sequenced in a study of blood T cell repertoires in COVID-19. Generated by immunoSEQ multiplex PCR, the TCRdb table keeps only in-frame clones and is missing some. The profile shows about 110,000 clones, 81% of them singletons. What was sequenced was peripheral blood. The source is a man older than 75 with acute or convalescent COVID-19.

The chain uses TRBV4-1 and TRBJ2-5; the match to TRBD1 covers 8 bases. With 1 base clipped from V and 5 bases from J, the junction kept 9 bases outside the gene matches. The germline gives CDR1 MGHRA, CDR2 YSYEKL. CDR3 length: 16 residues. The DNA for the CDR3 is TGCGCCAGCAGCCAAGGTCCGCAGGGGGCGTGGGAGACCCAGTACTTC. This encodes CASSQGPQGAWETQYF.

This sequence joins TRBV27 and TRBJ2-7; 7 bases align to TRBD1. The CDR3 extends over 15 amino acids. Germline CDR1 MNHEY, CDR2 SMNVEV (reference sequence). Trimming at V came to 6 bases and at J to 3 bases, leaving 11 bases not matched to a gene. In DNA form, the CDR3 reads TGTGCCAGCAGGGTGATCGGGACAGACTACTACGAGCAGTACTTC. Protein product: CASRVIGTDYYEQYF.

The J gene is TRBJ1-4, the V gene TRBV30; D possibly corresponds to TRBD1 (5 bases). V lost 2 bases and J 0 bases, leaving 10 bases between the germline ends. The CDR3 sequence is 15 residues long. Germline CDR1 is GTSNPN and CDR2 is SVGIG (reference sequence). The CDR3 sequence: CAWSYRQSTNEKLFF. The CDR3, as DNA: TGTGCCTGGAGTTACAGACAGTCAACTAATGAAAAACTGTTTTTT.

This chain joins TRBV29-1 and TRBJ2-5, with D perhaps matching TRBD1 (6 bases). This CDR3 spans 14 amino acids. The V gene lost 5 bases and the J gene lost 3 bases, with 16 bases spanning the gap. CDR1 and CDR2 (germline): SQVTM, ANQGSEA. The CDR3 DNA reads as TGCAGCGTTAAAGGAGGAACAGGGAAAGAGACCCAGTACTTC. Its translation: CSVKGGTGKETQYF. The full variable domain, completed using reference TRBV29-1 and TRBJ2-5, is SAVISQKPSRDICQRGTSLTIQCQVDSQVTMMFWYRQQPGQSLTLIATANQGSEATYESGFVIDKFPISRPNLTFSTLTVSNMSPEDSSIYLCSVKGGTGKETQYFGPGTRLLVL.

The chain combines TRBV5-6 with TRBJ2-1; 7 bases map to TRBD2. Germline trimming cut 0 bases from V and 0 bases from J; bases unmatched to any gene: 9. CDR1 SGHDT and CDR2 YYEEEE come from the germline V gene. The CDR3 covers 18 residues. Here the CDR3 DNA reads TGTGCCAGCAGCTTGGGGGGACCCCTAGCGGCCTCCTACAATGAGCAGTTCTTC. The encoded protein is CASSLGGPLAASYNEQFF. Looking up the rest from reference TRBV5-6 and TRBJ2-1 gives the full variable domain: DAGVTQSPTHLIKTRGQQVTLRCSPKSGHDTVSWYQQALGQGPQFIFQYYEEEERQRGNFPDRFSGHQFPNYSSELNVNALLLGDSALYLCASSLGGPLAASYNEQFFGPGTRLTVL.

V gene TRBV19 combines with J gene TRBJ2-1; 8 bases are shared with TRBD1. Per germline, CDR1 LNHDA and CDR2 SQIVND (reference sequence). This CDR3 is built from 17 residues. With V trimmed by 3 bases and J by 2 bases, 9 bases remained unmatched. The CDR3 sequence is CASSIAAGTGTYNEQFF. CDR3 DNA sequence: TGTGCCAGTAGTATTGCAGCTGGGACAGGCACCTACAATGAGCAGTTCTTC.

The V and J genes are TRBV5-1 and TRBJ1-1, with D maybe TRBD1 (6 bases). Germline loops: CDR1 SGHRS, CDR2 YFSETQ. The CDR3 is made up of 14 amino acids. The ends were cut back, 0 bases at V and 3 bases at J, with 9 bases in the middle. The CDR3: CASSLGDRHTEAFF. As DNA, the CDR3 is TGCGCCAGCAGCTTGGGAGACAGGCACACTGAAGCTTTCTTT. Full variable domain (missing parts from reference TRBV5-1 and TRBJ1-1): KAGVTQTPRYLIKTRGQQVTLSCSPISGHRSVSWYQQTPGQGLQFLFEYFSETQRNKGNFPGRFSGRQFSNSRSEMNVSTLELGDSALYLCASSLGDRHTEAFFGQGTRLTVV.

This clone was observed a handful of times. This chain links TRBV4-2 with TRBJ1-2; D might be TRBD1 (6 bases). Per the germline V gene, CDR1 is LGHNA and CDR2 is YNFKEQ. The V gene lost 1 base and the J gene lost 7 bases, with 16 bases spanning the gap. The CDR3 is 15 amino acids. The CDR3 region has the DNA TGTGCCAGCAGCCAAGTCCCGCGGGGGGCGGGTGGCTACACCTTC. Protein sequence: CASSQVPRGAGGYTF.

The chain uses TRBV7-2 and TRBJ1-3, with unresolved D. Per germline, CDR1 SGHTA and CDR2 FQGNSA. The germline V and J ends were trimmed by 1 base and 0 bases, with 10 bases remaining between them. This CDR3 spans 16 amino acids. This chain's CDR3 is CASSLVQKSSGNTIYF. CDR3 nucleotide sequence: TGTGCCAGCAGCTTAGTACAGAAGAGCTCTGGAAACACCATATATTTT.

The chain links TRBV10-3 to TRBJ2-1; 11 bases fit TRBD2. The CDR3 is 16 amino acids. Germline V gene data show CDR1 as ENHRY and CDR2 as SYGVKD. V lost 10 bases and J lost 6; bases outside the gene matches: 14. The CDR3 nucleotides are TGTGCCACTAGCGGGAGGCAGTCGATTACAGGCAATGAGCAGTTCTTC. It specifies CATSGRQSITGNEQFF.

This clone showed up just once. The chain couples TRBV27 to TRBJ1-5; 9 bases line up with TRBD1. Per the germline V gene, CDR1 is MNHEY and CDR2 is SMNVEV (reference sequence). The CDR3 is 17 amino acids. J was trimmed by 4 bases and V by 5 bases; bases with no gene match: 12. This CDR3 reads CASSTGTGYFRNQPQHF. The CDR3 DNA reads as TGTGCCAGCAGTACCGGGACAGGGTATTTTCGGAATCAGCCCCAGCATTTT.

J is TRBJ2-7 and V is TRBV28; 8 bases align to TRBD1. V was clipped by 5 bases and J by 6 bases; unmatched bases: 9. Germline V gene lookup returns CDR1 MDHEN and CDR2 SYDVKM. There are 14 residues in the CDR3. CDR3 sequence (DNA): TGTGCCAGCAGTGATGGACAGGGAATCCGCGAGCAGTACTTC. This sequence encodes CASSDGQGIREQYF.

The chain has TRBV30 and TRBJ1-2; no firm D call. The ends were cut back, 2 bases at V and 0 bases at J, with 7 bases in the middle. This CDR3 contains 13 residues. CDR1 is GTSNPN and CDR2 is SVGIG in the germline V gene (reference sequence). In DNA form, the CDR3 reads TGTGCCTGGAGTTACGGGACTAACTATGGCTACACCTTC. It yields the protein CAWSYGTNYGYTF.

For the CDR3, the DNA is TGTGCCAGCAGCTTAAGGGACAGCCAAAATTCACCCCTCCACTTT. The encoded protein is CASSLRDSQNSPLHF. V gene TRBV11-2 combines with J gene TRBJ1-6; 7 nucleotides match TRBD1. After removal of 2 bases from V and 7 bases from J, the junction contained 5 bases not matched to a gene. This CDR3 has 15 residues. Germline-derived CDR1 and CDR2 are SGHAT and FQNNGV.

The chain is built from TRBV2 and TRBJ2-5; tentatively, D is TRBD2 (5 bases). The CDR3 totals 13 residues. Germline assignment: CDR1 SNHLY and CDR2 FYNNEI. V lost 4 bases and J 4 bases, leaving 10 bases between the germline ends. The CDR3 region has the DNA TGTGCCAGCAGTGGACGAGAGGGAGAGACCCAGTACTTC. Its translation is CASSGREGETQYF.

Of note for this clone: A read error may account for a junction end that differs from germline. The V and J genes are TRBV7-7 and TRBJ2-5; 13 positions agree with TRBD2. CDR3 length: 16 amino acids. Germline V gene data show CDR1 as SSHAT and CDR2 as FNYEAQ (reference sequence). The CDR3 region has the DNA TGTGCTAGCAGCCCTCATGGACTAGCGGGAGCGGAGACCCAGTACTTC. Translating gives CASSPHGLAGAETQYF.

This clone has more than one count but fewer than ten. The rearrangement joins TRBV18 to TRBJ1-2; 7 bases match TRBD1. This CDR3 comprises 15 residues. From germline, CDR1 is KGHSH and CDR2 LQKENI. The V segment lost 2 bases and the J segment 0 bases; nucleotides outside the gene matches: 3. The chain's CDR3 is CASSPGQAANYGYTF. The CDR3 DNA follows: TGTGCCAGCTCACCAGGACAGGCTGCTAACTATGGCTACACCTTC.

The rearrangement links TRBV3-1 (or the pseudogene TRBV3-2) to TRBJ2-2; no clear D gene. The CDR3 runs 16 residues. Germline V lookup: CDR1 LGHDT, CDR2 YNNKEL (reference sequence). Trimming pared 0 bases from V and 0 bases from J, leaving 8 bases between. The CDR3 is CASSQDISTNTGELFF. DNA of the CDR3: TGTGCCAGCAGCCAAGATATTAGCACGAACACCGGGGAGCTGTTTTTT.

This chain links TRBV28 with TRBJ1-5; 8 nucleotides line up with TRBD1. Trimming at V came to 1 base and at J to 1 base, leaving 15 bases not matched to a gene. Germline loops: CDR1 MDHEN, CDR2 SYDVKM. CDR3 size: 20 residues. DNA for the CDR3: TGTGCCAGCAGTTTATCCCCGGGACAGGTTTCCCCTCGAAGCAATCAGCCCCAGCATTTT. Translating gives CASSLSPGQVSPRSNQPQHF.

This clone was recorded a few times. The sample carries other DNA sequences with the same CDR3. The chain uses TRBV19 and TRBJ2-6; D gene uncertain. Germline V lookup: CDR1 LNHDA, CDR2 SQIVND (reference sequence). This CDR3 is 15 amino acids long. With 3 bases removed from V and 2 bases from J, the gap between germline ends came to 8 bases. DNA for the CDR3: TGTGCCAGTAGTATCGGTGGTGCTGGGGCCAACGTCCTGACTTTC. It translates to CASSIGGAGANVLTF.

This chain connects TRBV10-1 to TRBJ2-3, with 7 bases identical to TRBD2. CDR1 is WNHNN, CDR2 SYGVQD, per germline (reference sequence). With V trimmed by 6 bases and J by 2 bases, 5 bases remained unmatched. The CDR3 consists of 14 residues. CDR3 protein: CASSQRGYTDTQYF. CDR3 nucleotides: TGCGCCAGCAGCCAGCGGGGCTACACAGATACGCAGTATTTT.

The chain couples TRBV9 to TRBJ2-2; D is unresolved. The CDR3 extends over 13 amino acids. V was pared by 4 bases and J by 9 bases, with 13 bases between. CDR1 and CDR2 from the germline V gene are SGDLS and YYNGEE. In DNA, the CDR3 is TGTGCCAGCAGCACAACAACGAGGCGGGAGCTGTTTTTT. Amino acids: CASSTTTRRELFF.

There are a few counts of this clone. V and J are TRBV28 and TRBJ1-5, with a weak D call TRBD1 (5 bases). V was clipped by 3 bases and J by 5 bases, with 14 bases between them. Germline values: CDR1 MDHEN, CDR2 SYDVKM. CDR3 length: 15 amino acids. The CDR3 protein is CASSFTSGNDQPQHF. The CDR3 DNA sequence: TGTGCCAGCAGTTTCACGTCAGGGAACGATCAGCCCCAGCATTTT.

This clone was detected only a few times. The chain employs TRBV7-9 and TRBJ2-7; TRBD1 aligns across 7 bases. J gave up 0 bases and V 11 bases, and 4 bases lay outside the gene matches. The CDR3 covers 12 residues. In germline, CDR1 is SEHNR, CDR2 FQNEAQ (reference sequence). CDR3 sequence reads: CAGTGVSYEQYF. CDR3 nucleotide sequence: TGTGCCGGAACAGGGGTCTCCTACGAGCAGTACTTC. Using reference TRBV7-9 and TRBJ2-7 for the parts outside the CDR3, the full variable domain is DTGVSQNPRHKITKRGQNVTFRCDPISEHNRLYWYRQTLGQGPEFLTYFQNEAQLEKSRLLSDRFSAERPKGSFSTLEIQRTEQGDSAMYLCAGTGVSYEQYFGPGTRLTVT.